This TCR beta chain was sequenced in a study of T cells in Graves' hyperthyroidism and ophthalmopathy. Points from the study as a whole: The blood repertoire included most of the expanded thyroid clonotypes above 0.001. The model anticipated ophthalmopathy a median about 7 months pre-onset. Stable hyperthyroidism and ophthalmopathy were separated using 13 V-J signatures.

The source material, RNA transcripts, was used to amplify TCR beta CDR3 regions. HTBI primers were the set used in a first-round RT-PCR of the TCR CDR3. Using its own MiXCR run on the multiplex PCR reads, TCRdb lists one record per CDR3 protein. In the table there are 300,000 to 450,000 distinct CDR3 sequences, 13% of which are singletons. This clonotype was found many times. The target antigen is unknown. V lost 1 base and J 3 bases, leaving 10 bases between the germline ends. The CDR3 is 16 residues long. Germline assignment: CDR1 LGHDT and CDR2 YNNKEL (reference sequence). Material for sequencing was blood. V is TRBV3-1 and J is TRBJ1-6; tentative D call: TRBD1 (6 bases). The TCR sequence derives from a man aged 25-45 years with Graves' hyperthyroidism that later progressed to Graves' ophthalmopathy. The chain's CDR3 is CASSQVGTNYNSPLHF. CDR3 sequence (DNA): TGTGCCAGCAGCCAAGTCGGGACAAACTATAATTCACCCCTCCACTTT.